The present entry profiles one T cell receptor (beta chain) with its context. Its antigen remains unidentified. Libraries were made from TCR beta cDNA, and they carried unique molecular identifiers. Input amounts of roughly 0.85 to 10 million T cells were used. These gave about 500,000 cDNA molecules, so each molecule approximated one T cell. TCRdb re-derived calls from the PCR reads in MiXCR, one entry per CDR3 protein. The table has hundreds of thousands of distinct CDR3 sequences, under 70% seen once. The sample is drawn from a study of post-analysis software for immune sequencing data. Study outcomes and limitations: Multiple sclerosis patients showed significantly lower normalized Chao1 diversity than controls did. Compared with controls, patients had more of about five TRBV segments, including TRBV5-6, TRBV5-1 and TRBV20-1.

CDR3 length: 13 amino acids. Germline CDR1 SGHTA, CDR2 FQGNSA. The J segment lost 13 bases and the V segment lost 3 bases, leaving 9 bases of the junction unmatched. The material sequenced was blood. The TCR originated in a girl aged 10-17 years with multiple sclerosis. The V call is TRBV7-2, the J call TRBJ2-4, with TRBD2 identical over 7 bases. The CDR3 sequence is CASSLEVAGQQYF. In nucleotides, the CDR3 is TGTGCCAGCAGCTTGGAGGTAGCGGGCCAGCAGTACTTC.